This entry lists 8 T cell receptor beta chains sequenced from one sample in a study of beta chain features in type 1 diabetes. Study results and caveats: When Type 1 diabetes patients were examined, their TCRB CDR3s proved moderately but significantly shorter in all four CD4+ subsets.

Isolated RNA was reverse transcribed in full, so expressed TCRB transcripts were sequenced. Assay: immunoSEQ multiplex PCR; the TCRdb copy retains only in-frame clones and omits some. The sample lists some 350,000 clones, about 14% occurring once. The antigens for these receptors are not known. The sample consisted of naive CD4+ T cells from blood. Source of these receptors: a woman younger than 30 with type 1 diabetes.

This chain joins TRBV2 and TRBJ2-1; the match to TRBD2 covers 14 bases. J lost 7 bases, V lost 6 bases, and 2 bases had no gene match. The germline gives CDR1 SNHLY, CDR2 FYNNEI. The CDR3 is 14 amino acids. Written as DNA, the CDR3 is TGTGCCAGCAGGCGACTAGCGGGGGGGAATGAGCAGTTCTTC. Residues: CASRRLAGGNEQFF. Looking up the rest from reference TRBV2 and TRBJ2-1 gives the full variable domain: EPEVTQTPSHQVTQMGQEVILRCVPISNHLYFYWYRQILGQKVEFLVSFYNNEISEKSEIFDDQFSVERPDGSNFTLKIRSTKLEDSAMYFCASRRLAGGNEQFFGPGTRLTVL.

The chain employs TRBV9 and TRBJ2-2, with TRBD2 identical over 10 bases. V shed 4 bases and J 1 base; nucleotides not matched to a gene: 10. Germline-derived CDR1 and CDR2 are SGDLS and YYNGEE. The CDR3 is 18 residues long. The CDR3 DNA sequence: TGTGCCAGCAGCCAAAACCTAGCGGGAGTCTTGAACACCGGGGAGCTGTTTTTT. It yields the protein CASSQNLAGVLNTGELFF.

This clone occurred a few times. The chain is built from TRBV29-1 and TRBJ2-1; 9 nucleotides match TRBD2. Germline-derived CDR1 and CDR2 are SQVTM and ANQGSEA. The CDR3 spans 15 residues. V dropped 7 bases and J dropped 3; count of bases not matched to a gene: 10. The CDR3 loop is CSAESRLADYNEQFF. The CDR3 DNA follows: TGCAGCGCCGAAAGTAGACTAGCGGACTACAATGAGCAGTTCTTC.

This clone turned up a few times. This chain links TRBV9 with TRBJ2-1, with TRBD2 matching 13 bases. CDR1 is SGDLS, CDR2 YYNGEE, per germline. CDR3 size: 18 residues. J gave up 4 bases and V 4 bases, and 11 bases lay outside the gene matches. DNA of the CDR3: TGTGCCAGCAGCCCACGACTAGCGGGAGGTAGGGGGTACAATGAGCAGTTCTTC. Residues: CASSPRLAGGRGYNEQFF.

The rearrangement links TRBV5-4 to TRBJ2-7; D is undetermined. Trimming pared 1 base from V and 7 bases from J, leaving 12 bases between. The CDR3 consists of 13 residues. Germline V lookup: CDR1 SGHNT, CDR2 YYREEE (reference sequence). The CDR3 protein is CASSLRPNSEQYV. In nucleotides, the CDR3 is TGTGCCAGCAGCTTGCGGCCAAATTCGGAGCAGTACGTC.

The V call is TRBV29-1, the J call TRBJ2-1; 13 bases match TRBD2. The length of the CDR3 is 16 residues. Germline CDR1 reads SQVTM; CDR2 reads ANQGSEA. Germline trimming cut 8 bases from V and 1 base from J; bases unmatched to any gene: 8. The CDR3 here is CSSGLAGSRSYNEQFF. DNA of the CDR3: TGCAGCTCGGGACTAGCGGGAAGCAGGTCCTACAATGAGCAGTTCTTC.

CDR3 amino acids: CASSYGTGLKEQFF. For the CDR3, the DNA is TGTGCCAGCAGTTACGGGACAGGTTTGAAGGAGCAGTTCTTC. This sequence joins TRBV6-6 and TRBJ2-1; 8 bases align to TRBD1. With 2 bases clipped from V and 10 bases from J, the junction kept 7 bases outside the gene matches. The CDR3 contains 14 residues. The germline CDR1 and CDR2 sequences are MNHNY and SVGAGI (reference sequence).

This clone has only a few counts. The J gene is TRBJ2-1, the V gene TRBV5-1; D gene uncertain. The CDR3 contains 13 residues. Between the trimmed V and J ends, which lost 5 bases and 9 bases, there was a span of 15 bases. Germline V gene lookup returns CDR1 SGHRS and CDR2 YFSETQ. The CDR3 DNA reads as TGCGCCAGCAGTTTACCCGGGTCTGGTGAGCAGTTCTTC. Residues: CASSLPGSGEQFF.